This T cell receptor beta chain was profiled in a study of CD8+ T cells in alopecia areata. This CDR3 is 14 amino acids long. Germline V gene data show CDR1 as SEHNR and CDR2 as FQNEAQ (reference sequence). Trimming at V came to 0 bases and at J to 7 bases, leaving 5 bases not matched to a gene. In each case, RNA was isolated and then reverse transcribed into cDNA as the sequencing template. This table comes from immunoSEQ multiplex PCR, and its TCRdb copy is limited to in-frame clones, with some not included. The data contain 90,000 to 150,000 clones, roughly two thirds of them singletons. This clone was picked up a small number of times.

Sequenced: CD4+ T cells sorted from blood. The sequence was obtained from a human donor in good health. The chain combines TRBV7-9 with TRBJ1-1, with TRBD1 matching over 7 bases. CDR3 region: CASSLARTGNEAFF. CDR3 sequence (DNA): TGTGCCAGCAGCTTAGCGCGGACAGGTAATGAAGCTTTCTTT.